This T cell receptor (beta chain) was obtained from a study of blood T cell repertoires in COVID-19. Trimming took 0 bases from V and 8 from J, leaving 10 bases between them. This CDR3 spans 14 amino acids. Germline assignment: CDR1 MNHEY and CDR2 SVGAGI. Sequencing was performed with immunoSEQ multiplex PCR; in TCRdb, only in-frame clones are kept and a portion is missing. Of about 190,000 clones in the sample, approximately 84% were seen once. The V gene is TRBV6-5, the J gene TRBJ1-4; D unclear. This TCR came from a woman in her twenties or thirties who had recovered from COVID-19. The sequencing sample was made of PBMCs or T cells enriched from blood (not recorded which). The CDR3 loop is CASSYSARREKLFF. The CDR3, as DNA: TGTGCCAGCAGTTACTCGGCGCGGAGGGAAAAACTGTTTTTT.